The rows below give T cell receptor beta chains drawn from one sample of a study of blood T cell repertoires in COVID-19. The method was immunoSEQ multiplex PCR; TCRdb's version includes in-frame clones alone and lacks a portion of them. Altogether 200,000 to 250,000 clones are present, 70% to 90% being singletons, with the ten largest covering around 6.4%. Sequenced sample: peripheral blood. The source is a woman in her sixties or seventies with active or convalescent COVID-19. The CDR3 runs from the conserved cysteine through the conserved F or W. Fields, in order: CDR3 DNA, CDR3 protein, D gene, V gene, clone size, J gene. D genes are given only for firm matches. Clone size is stated in some rows and not others, as once, few, many or a class when expanded.

DNA: TGTGCCAGCAGCCAACCGGACAGGGGACACGACACTGAAGCTTTCTTT
CDR3: CASSQPDRGHDTEAFF
D: TRBD1
V: TRBV7-2
size: NA
J: TRBJ1-1

DNA: TGTGCCAGCAGACCAGGGGGCTCTGGAAACACCATATATTTT
CDR3: CASRPGGSGNTIYF
D: TRBD1
V: TRBV27
size: NA
J: TRBJ1-3

DNA: TGTGCCAGCAGCTTCCGGGACAGGGTCTCAGATACGCAGTATTTT
CDR3: CASSFRDRVSDTQYF
D: TRBD1
V: TRBV5-4
size: NA
J: TRBJ2-3

DNA: TGTGCCAGCAGCCAAGGTCCGGGACAGCAAGAGACCCAGTACTTC
CDR3: CASSQGPGQQETQYF
D: TRBD1
V: TRBV3-1/TRBV3-2
size: NA
J: TRBJ2-5

DNA: TGTGCCATCAGTGAGTTCGGAGACGGCACAGATACGCAGTATTTT
CDR3: CAISEFGDGTDTQYF
D: NA
V: TRBV10-3
size: NA
J: TRBJ2-3

DNA: TGTGCCAGCTCACCACAGGGGGCGGCCACCGGGGAGCTGTTTTTT
CDR3: CASSPQGAATGELFF
D: TRBD1
V: TRBV18
size: NA
J: TRBJ2-2

DNA: TGTGCCAGCAGCCCTCCTCGGGGGTCCTACAATGAGCAGTTCTTC
CDR3: CASSPPRGSYNEQFF
D: NA
V: TRBV4-2
size: NA
J: TRBJ2-1

DNA: TGTGCCAGTAGTTTCGGACAGGGAGCCAAAGAGACCCAGTACTTC
CDR3: CASSFGQGAKETQYF
D: TRBD1
V: TRBV19
size: NA
J: TRBJ2-5

DNA: TGCAGCGTTTATATTGGTAGGGAGTACGGGGCCAACGTCCTGACTTTC
CDR3: CSVYIGREYGANVLTF
D: NA
V: TRBV29-1
size: NA
J: TRBJ2-6

DNA: TGCAGCGTTGACCCCACGGGAGATGAAGCTTTCTTT
CDR3: CSVDPTGDEAFF
D: NA
V: TRBV29-1
size: NA
J: TRBJ1-1

DNA: TGCAGCGTAGCCCGGACAACCCAGAACACTGAAGCTTTCTTT
CDR3: CSVARTTQNTEAFF
D: NA
V: TRBV29-1
size: once
J: TRBJ1-1

DNA: TGTGCCACCAGCAGAGATTTGGTACAGGGGAGTAGCACCGGGGAGCTGTTTTTT
CDR3: CATSRDLVQGSSTGELFF
D: TRBD1
V: TRBV15
size: few
J: TRBJ2-2

DNA: TGTGCCAGCAGCTTAATTCCCGCACAGGGCGGTATTGATGAAGCTTTCTTT
CDR3: CASSLIPAQGGIDEAFF
D: NA
V: TRBV7-6
size: NA
J: TRBJ1-1

DNA: TGCGCCAGCAGCCCCCGGACTGATCCTAGCTATGGCTACACCTTC
CDR3: CASSPRTDPSYGYTF
D: NA
V: TRBV5-1
size: NA
J: TRBJ1-2

DNA: TGTGCCAGCAGTTATGAGGGCCGTAACACTGAAGCTTTCTTT
CDR3: CASSYEGRNTEAFF
D: NA
V: TRBV6-5
size: NA
J: TRBJ1-1

DNA: TGTGCCTGGAGTTTCAGCACAGGGCGTCCGGAATACACCGGGGAGCTGTTTTTT
CDR3: CAWSFSTGRPEYTGELFF
D: NA
V: TRBV30
size: few
J: TRBJ2-2

DNA: TGTGCCAGCAGCTTAGACAGGGGGAATCAGCCCCAGCATTTT
CDR3: CASSLDRGNQPQHF
D: TRBD1
V: TRBV5-5
size: once
J: TRBJ1-5

DNA: TGTGCCAGCAGCTTACGGGGTAGAAGAACTAATGAAAAACTGTTTTTT
CDR3: CASSLRGRRTNEKLFF
D: NA
V: TRBV7-8
size: NA
J: TRBJ1-4

DNA: TGTGCCAACAAGGACCCGACAGGGGATGGCTACACCTTC
CDR3: CANKDPTGDGYTF
D: TRBD1
V: TRBV10-3
size: NA
J: TRBJ1-2

DNA: TGTGCCAGCAGCTTAACCCCGCTAGTCGAGGCGACCCAGTACTTC
CDR3: CASSLTPLVEATQYF
D: NA
V: TRBV7-2
size: NA
J: TRBJ2-5

DNA: TGTGCCAGCAGCGTAACTAGCGGGGGGATTCAAGGGGAGCTGTTTTTT
CDR3: CASSVTSGGIQGELFF
D: TRBD2
V: TRBV9
size: NA
J: TRBJ2-2

DNA: TGTGCCAGCAGCTTGGCGGAGTCCCTGAAGACCCAGTACTTC
CDR3: CASSLAESLKTQYF
D: NA
V: TRBV5-5
size: NA
J: TRBJ2-5

DNA: TGTGCCAGCAGCCAAGAGATGGCAGAAAATCAGCCCCAGCATTTT
CDR3: CASSQEMAENQPQHF
D: NA
V: TRBV4-2
size: NA
J: TRBJ1-5

DNA: TGTGCCAGCAGGCCGATCGCCGGCTCCTACGAGCAGTACTTC
CDR3: CASRPIAGSYEQYF
D: NA
V: TRBV6-5
size: NA
J: TRBJ2-7

DNA: TGTGCCAGCAGCTTACACAGGGGACCGAACACTGAAGCTTTCTTT
CDR3: CASSLHRGPNTEAFF
D: TRBD1
V: TRBV9
size: once
J: TRBJ1-1

DNA: TGTGCCAGCAGCGCCCGGGGGATCCGAGTGGATGAGCAGTTCTTC
CDR3: CASSARGIRVDEQFF
D: NA
V: TRBV7-2
size: NA
J: TRBJ2-1

DNA: TGTGCCTGGAGACCTACAGGGGCCGAGCAGTACTTC
CDR3: CAWRPTGAEQYF
D: TRBD1
V: TRBV30
size: once
J: TRBJ2-7

DNA: TGTGCCAGCAGCTTGAGCGGGAGGGCCGACAATGAGCAGTTCTTC
CDR3: CASSLSGRADNEQFF
D: TRBD2
V: TRBV6-5
size: NA
J: TRBJ2-1

DNA: TGTGCCAGCAGCCAAGACAGGGGGCGCCGGCAGCCCCAGCATTTT
CDR3: CASSQDRGRRQPQHF
D: TRBD1
V: TRBV7-4
size: NA
J: TRBJ1-5

DNA: TGTGCCAGCAGTTCGCGCACGGGGGGCCGGGGAGATACGCAGTATTTT
CDR3: CASSSRTGGRGDTQYF
D: NA
V: TRBV27
size: NA
J: TRBJ2-3

DNA: TGTGCCAGCAACGGGGGGACGTTTCCCTACGAGCAGTACTTC
CDR3: CASNGGTFPYEQYF
D: TRBD2
V: TRBV6-6
size: NA
J: TRBJ2-7

DNA: TGCGCCAGCAGCTTGGGAGGAGGCGGGGAGCTGTTTTTT
CDR3: CASSLGGGGELFF
D: NA
V: TRBV5-1
size: NA
J: TRBJ2-2

DNA: TGTGCCAGTAGGTCATTGGGTTGGACACCTTATAGCAATCAGCCCCAGCATTTT
CDR3: CASRSLGWTPYSNQPQHF
D: NA
V: TRBV19
size: NA
J: TRBJ1-5

DNA: TGTGCCATCAGTGTAGCGGGAGTGCACGAGCAGTACTTC
CDR3: CAISVAGVHEQYF
D: TRBD2
V: TRBV10-3
size: NA
J: TRBJ2-7